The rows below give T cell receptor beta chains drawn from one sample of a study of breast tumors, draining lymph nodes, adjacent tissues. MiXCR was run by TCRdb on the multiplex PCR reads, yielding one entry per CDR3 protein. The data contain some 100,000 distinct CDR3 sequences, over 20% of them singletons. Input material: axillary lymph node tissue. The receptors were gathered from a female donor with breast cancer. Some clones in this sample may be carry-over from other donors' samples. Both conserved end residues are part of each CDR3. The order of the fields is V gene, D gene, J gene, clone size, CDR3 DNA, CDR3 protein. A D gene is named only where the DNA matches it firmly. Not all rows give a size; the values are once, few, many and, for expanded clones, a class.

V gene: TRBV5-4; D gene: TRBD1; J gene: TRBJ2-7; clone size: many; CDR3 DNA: TGTGCCAGCAGCCCCCGGGGACAGGGGAGGGACGAGCAGTACTTC; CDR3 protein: CASSPRGQGRDEQYF
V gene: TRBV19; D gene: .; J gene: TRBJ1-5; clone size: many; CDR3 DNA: TGTGCCAGTAGTACCGGACGGATCTATAGCAATCAGCCCCAGCATTTT; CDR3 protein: CASSTGRIYSNQPQHF
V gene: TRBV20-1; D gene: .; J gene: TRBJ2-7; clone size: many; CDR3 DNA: TGCAGTGCTAGTTCGACTAGTGGGTCCTACGAGCAGTACTTC; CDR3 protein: CSASSTSGSYEQYF
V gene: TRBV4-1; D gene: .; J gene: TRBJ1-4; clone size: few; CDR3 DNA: TGCGCCAGCAGCCACGTCGGCCGGGCAGCTAATGAAAAACTGTTTTTT; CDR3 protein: CASSHVGRAANEKLFF
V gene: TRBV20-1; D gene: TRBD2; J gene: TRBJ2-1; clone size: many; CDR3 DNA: TGCGGTGCTGAGGGACTAGCGGTAGGGTACAATGAGCAGTTCTTC; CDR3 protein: CGAEGLAVGYNEQFF
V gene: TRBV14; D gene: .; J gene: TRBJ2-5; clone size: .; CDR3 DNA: TGTGCCAGCAGCCAAGTGGGGTACGAGCAGGAGACCCAGTACTTC; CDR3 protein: CASSQVGYEQETQYF
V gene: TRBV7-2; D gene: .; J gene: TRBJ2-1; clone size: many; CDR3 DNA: TGTGCCAGCAGCACACCTGGTGGGAGTAAGTTCTTC; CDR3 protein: CASSTPGGSKFF
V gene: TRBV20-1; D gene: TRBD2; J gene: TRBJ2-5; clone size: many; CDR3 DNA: TGCAGTGCTAGAGATGATGCGGGAGTGGGTGAGACCCAGTACTTC; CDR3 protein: CSARDDAGVGETQYF
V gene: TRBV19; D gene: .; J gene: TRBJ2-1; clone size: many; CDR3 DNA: TGTGCCAGTAGTATCTCAGGGCCGGGGCGTGAGCAGTTCTTC; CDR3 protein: CASSISGPGREQFF
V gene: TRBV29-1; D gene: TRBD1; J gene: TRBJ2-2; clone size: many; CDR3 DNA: TGCAGCGGGGGACAGGATCGGGGCGGGGAGCTGTTTTTT; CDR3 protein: CSGGQDRGGELFF
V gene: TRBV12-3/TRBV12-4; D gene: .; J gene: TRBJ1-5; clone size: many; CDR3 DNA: TGTGCCAGCAGTCAACGGGGGGAGAGCAATCAGCCCCAGCATTTT; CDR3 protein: CASSQRGESNQPQHF
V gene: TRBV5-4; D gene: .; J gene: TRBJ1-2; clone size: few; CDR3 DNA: TGTGCCAGCAGCGCTCCGGGAGAGAGGAACTATGGCTACACCTTC; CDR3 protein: CASSAPGERNYGYTF
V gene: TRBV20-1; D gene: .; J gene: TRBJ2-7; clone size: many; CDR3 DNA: TGCAGTGCTAGCGACCCTAGGAGGAGCTCCTACGAGCAGTACTTC; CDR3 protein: CSASDPRRSSYEQYF
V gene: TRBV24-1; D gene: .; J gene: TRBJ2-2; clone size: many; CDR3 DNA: TGTGCCACCAGTGAGCCCCTCACCGGGGAGCTGTTTTTT; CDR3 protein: CATSEPLTGELFF
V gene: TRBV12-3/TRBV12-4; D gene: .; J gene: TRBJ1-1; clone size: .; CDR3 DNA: TGTGCCACCACGTCGGGTTTGAACACTGAAGCTTTCTTT; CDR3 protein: CATTSGLNTEAFF